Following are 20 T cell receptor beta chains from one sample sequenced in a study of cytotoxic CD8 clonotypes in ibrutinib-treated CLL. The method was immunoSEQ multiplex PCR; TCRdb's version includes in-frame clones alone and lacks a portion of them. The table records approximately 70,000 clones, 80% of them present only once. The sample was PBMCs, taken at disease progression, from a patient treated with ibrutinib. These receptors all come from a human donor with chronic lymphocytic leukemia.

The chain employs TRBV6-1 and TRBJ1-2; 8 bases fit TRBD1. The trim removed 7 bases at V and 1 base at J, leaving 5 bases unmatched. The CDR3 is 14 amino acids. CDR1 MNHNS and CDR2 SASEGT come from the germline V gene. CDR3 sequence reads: CASIRDRSNYGYTF. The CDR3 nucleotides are TGTGCCAGCATCCGGGACAGGAGTAACTATGGCTACACCTTC.

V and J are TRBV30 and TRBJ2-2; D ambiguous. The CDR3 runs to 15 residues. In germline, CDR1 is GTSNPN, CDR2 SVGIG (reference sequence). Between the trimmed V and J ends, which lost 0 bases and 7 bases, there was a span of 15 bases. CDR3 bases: TGTGCCTGGAGTGTTCTCCATCGGTTGGGCGGGGAGCTGTTTTTT. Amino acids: CAWSVLHRLGGELFF.

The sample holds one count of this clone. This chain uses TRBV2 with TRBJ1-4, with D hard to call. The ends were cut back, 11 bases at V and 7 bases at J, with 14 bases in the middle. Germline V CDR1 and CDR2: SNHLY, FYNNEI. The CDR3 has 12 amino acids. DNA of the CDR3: TGTGCCGGTGGAAAGGAGGTTGAAAAACTGTTTTTT. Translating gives CAGGKEVEKLFF.

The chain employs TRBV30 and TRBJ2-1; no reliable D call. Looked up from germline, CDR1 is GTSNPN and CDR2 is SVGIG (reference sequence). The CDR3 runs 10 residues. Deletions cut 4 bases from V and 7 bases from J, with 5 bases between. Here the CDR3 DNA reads TGTGCCTGGACCGGGAATGAGCAGTTCTTC. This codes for CAWTGNEQFF.

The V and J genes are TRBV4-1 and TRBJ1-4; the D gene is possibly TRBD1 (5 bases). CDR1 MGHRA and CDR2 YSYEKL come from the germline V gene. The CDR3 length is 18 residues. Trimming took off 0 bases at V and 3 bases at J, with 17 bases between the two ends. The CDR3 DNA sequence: TGCGCCAGCAGCCAAGATACCCAGCTCCTGGGGGCTAATGAAAAACTGTTTTTT. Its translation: CASSQDTQLLGANEKLFF.

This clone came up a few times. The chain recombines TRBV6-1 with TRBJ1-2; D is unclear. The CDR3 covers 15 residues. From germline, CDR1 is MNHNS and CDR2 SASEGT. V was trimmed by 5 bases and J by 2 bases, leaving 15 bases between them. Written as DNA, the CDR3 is TGTGCCAGCAGTCCCGAAGGGCAGAGAAACTATGGCTACACCTTC. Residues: CASSPEGQRNYGYTF.

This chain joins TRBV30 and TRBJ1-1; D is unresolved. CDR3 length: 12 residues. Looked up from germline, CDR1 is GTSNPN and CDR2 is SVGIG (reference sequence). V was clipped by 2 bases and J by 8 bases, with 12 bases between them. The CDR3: CAWSREGLEAFF. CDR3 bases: TGTGCCTGGAGTAGGGAAGGTCTCGAAGCTTTCTTT. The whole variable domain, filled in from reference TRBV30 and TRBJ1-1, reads SQTIHQWPATLVQPVGSPLSLECTVEGTSNPNLYWYRQAAGRGLQLLFYSVGIGQISSEVPQNLSASRPQDRQFILSSKKLLLSDSGFYLCAWSREGLEAFFGQGTRLTVV.

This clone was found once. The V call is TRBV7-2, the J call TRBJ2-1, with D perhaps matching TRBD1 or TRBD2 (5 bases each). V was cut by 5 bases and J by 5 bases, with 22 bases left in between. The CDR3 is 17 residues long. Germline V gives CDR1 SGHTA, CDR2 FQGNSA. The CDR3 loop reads CASSHISWGRSNNEQFF. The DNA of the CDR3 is TGTGCCAGCAGCCACATAAGTTGGGGACGGAGTAACAATGAGCAGTTCTTC.

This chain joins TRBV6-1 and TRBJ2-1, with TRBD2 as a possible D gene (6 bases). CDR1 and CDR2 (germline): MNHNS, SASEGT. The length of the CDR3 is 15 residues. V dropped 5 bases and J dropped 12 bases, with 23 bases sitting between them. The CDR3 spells CASSPPGRLGFVQFF. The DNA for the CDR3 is TGTGCCAGCAGTCCCCCAGGGAGACTAGGATTCGTGCAGTTCTTC.

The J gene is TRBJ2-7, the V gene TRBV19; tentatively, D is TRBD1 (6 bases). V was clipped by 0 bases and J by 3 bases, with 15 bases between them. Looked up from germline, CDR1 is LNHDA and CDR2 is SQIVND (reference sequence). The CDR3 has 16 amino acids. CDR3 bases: TGTGCCAGTAGTATAGATGGGAGACAGGCGGTCTACGAGCAGTACTTC. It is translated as CASSIDGRQAVYEQYF.

The CDR3 coding sequence is TGTGCCAGCTGCTCGGTAGGCTACGAGCAGTACTTC. Protein sequence: CASCSVGYEQYF. This chain uses TRBV28 with TRBJ2-7; D is unresolved. V lost 8 bases to trimming and J lost 3 bases, with 11 bases between them. This CDR3 spans 12 amino acids. Per the germline V gene, CDR1 is MDHEN and CDR2 is SYDVKM.

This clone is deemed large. The CDR3 sequence is CASRDTSGGYEQYF. CDR3 bases: TGTGCCAGCAGGGACACTAGCGGGGGCTACGAGCAGTACTTC. The chain employs TRBV13 and TRBJ2-7, with TRBD2 matching 11 bases. CDR3 size: 14 residues. Trimming cost V 6 bases and J 3 bases; bases outside gene matches: 4. The germline CDR1 and CDR2 sequences are PRHDT and FYEKMQ (reference sequence).

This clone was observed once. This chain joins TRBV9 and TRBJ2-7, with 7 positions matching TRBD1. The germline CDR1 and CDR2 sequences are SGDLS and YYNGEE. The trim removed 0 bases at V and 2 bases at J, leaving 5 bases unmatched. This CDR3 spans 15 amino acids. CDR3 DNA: TGTGCCAGCAGCGTAGGAGACAGGGATACCTACGAGCAGTACTTC. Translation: CASSVGDRDTYEQYF.

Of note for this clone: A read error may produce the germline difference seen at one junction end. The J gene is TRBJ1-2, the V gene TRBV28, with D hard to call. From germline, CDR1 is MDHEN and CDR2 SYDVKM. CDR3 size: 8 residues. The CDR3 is CGCGGYTF. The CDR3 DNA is TGCGGATGTGGTGGCTACACCTTC.

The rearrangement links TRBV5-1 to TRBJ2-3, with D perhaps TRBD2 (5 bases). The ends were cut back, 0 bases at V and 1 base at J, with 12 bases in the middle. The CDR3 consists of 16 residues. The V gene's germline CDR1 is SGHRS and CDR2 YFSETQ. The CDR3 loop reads CASSLGRGHGTDTQYF. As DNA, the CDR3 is TGCGCCAGCAGCTTGGGACGCGGGCACGGCACAGATACGCAGTATTTT.

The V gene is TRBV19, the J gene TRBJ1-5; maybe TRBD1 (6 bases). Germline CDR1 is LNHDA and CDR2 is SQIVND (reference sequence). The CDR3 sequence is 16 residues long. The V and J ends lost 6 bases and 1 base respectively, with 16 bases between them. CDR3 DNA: TGTGCCAGTAGCCGCCGGGGGGCGGGGAGCAATCAGCCCCAGCATTTT. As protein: CASSRRGAGSNQPQHF. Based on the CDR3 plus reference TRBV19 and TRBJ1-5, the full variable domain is DGGITQSPKYLFRKEGQNVTLSCEQNLNHDAMYWYRQDPGQGLRLIYYSQIVNDFQKGDIAEGYSVSREKKESFPLTVTSAQKNPTAFYLCASSRRGAGSNQPQHFGDGTRLSIL.

CDR3 region: CASSLVWVPGELFF. The CDR3 bases are TGTGCCAGCAGCTTGGTATGGGTACCCGGGGAGCTGTTTTTT. The chain recombines TRBV5-6 with TRBJ2-2; D call uncertain. The CDR3 covers 14 residues. Germline V lookup: CDR1 SGHDT, CDR2 YYEEEE. With 0 bases removed from V and 6 bases from J, the gap between germline ends came to 9 bases.

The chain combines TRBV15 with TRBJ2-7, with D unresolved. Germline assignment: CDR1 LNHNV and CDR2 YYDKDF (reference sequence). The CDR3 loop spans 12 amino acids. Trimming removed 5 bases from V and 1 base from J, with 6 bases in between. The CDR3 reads CATSRNSYEQYF. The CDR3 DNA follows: TGTGCCACCAGCCGGAATTCCTACGAGCAGTACTTC.

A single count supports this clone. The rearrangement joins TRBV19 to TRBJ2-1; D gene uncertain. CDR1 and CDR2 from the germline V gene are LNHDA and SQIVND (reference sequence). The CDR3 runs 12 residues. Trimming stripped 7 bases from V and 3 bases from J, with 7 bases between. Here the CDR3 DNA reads TGTGCCAGTACGGATTACTACAATGAGCAGTTCTTC. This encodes CASTDYYNEQFF.

The CDR3 loop reads CATSREQGGYGYTF. The DNA of the CDR3 is TGTGCCACCAGCAGAGAACAGGGGGGCTATGGCTACACCTTC. The chain joins TRBV15 to TRBJ1-2, with 8 bases lining up with TRBD1. V was pared by 0 bases and J by 4 bases, with 1 base of the junction left unmatched. The CDR3 length is 14 residues. Germline V CDR1 and CDR2: LNHNV, YYDKDF (reference sequence).